The 26 T cell receptor beta chains listed next were all sequenced from one sample in a study of identical twins. TCRdb fed the 5' RACE reads into MiXCR, producing one record per CDR3 protein. Of around 220,000 distinct CDR3 sequences in the sample, 11% to 15% were seen once. Sequenced: memory (CD45RO+) T cells sorted from blood. Receptors originate from a young woman in good health.

The V and J genes are TRBV10-3 and TRBJ2-2; D perhaps matches TRBD2 (5 bases). The CDR3 extends over 16 amino acids. Germline assignment: CDR1 ENHRY and CDR2 SYGVKD. V was cut by 5 bases and J by 4 bases, with 17 bases left in between. The CDR3 loop is CAISKERGRVTGELFF. CDR3 coding DNA: TGTGCCATCAGTAAAGAACGGGGTAGAGTCACCGGGGAGCTGTTTTTT.

This clonotype was found many times. The chain uses TRBV13 and TRBJ2-7, with a possible D match to TRBD2 (7 bases). The V gene lost 6 bases and the J gene lost 6 bases, with 21 bases spanning the gap. Germline-derived CDR1 and CDR2 are PRHDT and FYEKMQ (reference sequence). The CDR3 has 15 residues. CDR3 sequence reads: CASSPRAGARFEQYF. CDR3 DNA: TGTGCCAGCAGTCCTCGGGCGGGGGCCCGCTTCGAGCAGTACTTC.

This clonotype has only a few counts. This sequence joins TRBV5-1 and TRBJ1-2, with D tentatively TRBD1 (5 bases). Germline CDR1 SGHRS, CDR2 YFSETQ. The CDR3 extends over 17 amino acids. The V end was cut by 0 bases, the J end by 4 bases, with 19 bases between. CDR3 protein: CASSLESGYLDIYGYTF. The DNA for the CDR3 is TGCGCCAGCAGCTTGGAGTCCGGGTACTTGGACATCTATGGCTACACCTTC.

V usage is TRBV7-9 and J usage is TRBJ2-1, with D unclear. CDR3 length: 15 residues. Trimming took off 3 bases at V and 5 bases at J, with 14 bases between the two ends. Germline CDR1 is SEHNR and CDR2 is FQNEAQ (reference sequence). CDR3 DNA: TGTGCCAGCAGCTTCCATAAAGTGGGGAACAATGAGCAGTTCTTC. Translating gives CASSFHKVGNNEQFF.

The chain combines TRBV20-1 with TRBJ2-3; no clear D. This CDR3 comprises 13 residues. Trimming pared 0 bases from V and 6 bases from J, leaving 10 bases between. Germline loops: CDR1 DFQATT, CDR2 SNEGSKA (reference sequence). The CDR3 sequence is CSARDRRFDTQYF. CDR3 bases: TGCAGTGCTAGAGATCGGCGTTTTGATACGCAGTATTTT.

This clonotype showed up just a few times. The chain combines TRBV20-1 with TRBJ2-1; 9 bases map to TRBD2. V shed 6 bases and J 3 bases; nucleotides not matched to a gene: 15. The germline gives CDR1 DFQATT, CDR2 SNEGSKA (reference sequence). The CDR3 length is 17 residues. The CDR3 coding sequence is TGCAGTGCCTCTCAGTTAGCGGGGGCCCAAAACTACAATGAGCAGTTCTTC. The encoded protein is CSASQLAGAQNYNEQFF.

Only a few counts were recorded for this clonotype. This chain connects TRBV5-8 to TRBJ2-7; the match to TRBD1 covers 9 bases. The CDR3 runs 15 residues. Germline values: CDR1 SGHTS, CDR2 YDEGEE. V was clipped by 4 bases and J by 2 bases; unmatched bases: 7. CDR3 amino acids: CASSPGQGWTYEQYF. In DNA form, the CDR3 reads TGTGCCAGCAGCCCGGGACAGGGATGGACCTACGAGCAGTACTTC. Drawing the rest from reference TRBV5-8 and TRBJ2-7, the complete variable domain is EAGVTQSPTHLIKTRGQQATLRCSPISGHTSVYWYQQALGLGLQFLLWYDEGEERNRGNFPPRFSGRQFPNYSSELNVNALELEDSALYLCASSPGQGWTYEQYFGPGTRLTVT.

This clonotype was observed a handful of times. The chain employs TRBV6-2 or TRBV6-3 and TRBJ2-2, with a possible D match to TRBD2 (5 bases). The V end was cut by 5 bases, the J end by 4 bases, with 14 bases between. Germline values: CDR1 MNHEY, CDR2 SVGEGT. This CDR3 is built from 15 residues. The CDR3 reads CASSPRTAGTGELFF. The DNA for the CDR3 is TGTGCCAGCAGTCCTCGGACCGCGGGCACCGGGGAGCTGTTTTTT.

There are a few counts of this clonotype. The chain has TRBV5-1 and TRBJ2-1; no firm D call. The germline V and J ends were trimmed by 0 bases and 6 bases, with 10 bases remaining between them. The CDR3 is 14 residues long. Germline V gives CDR1 SGHRS, CDR2 YFSETQ. The CDR3 coding sequence is TGCGCCAGCAGCTTGGTGGCGATACCCAATGAGCAGTTCTTC. Translating it yields CASSLVAIPNEQFF.

This clonotype has a handful of counts. The chain employs TRBV7-9 and TRBJ2-1; TRBD2 is a possible D gene (6 bases). Germline loops: CDR1 SEHNR, CDR2 FQNEAQ (reference sequence). V was cut by 6 bases and J by 4 bases, with 16 bases left in between. This CDR3 has 15 amino acids. CDR3 amino acids: CASSPRVAVYNEQFF. DNA of the CDR3: TGTGCCAGCAGTCCGAGGGTAGCGGTTTACAATGAGCAGTTCTTC.

This clonotype has ten or more counts. V gene TRBV12-3 or TRBV12-4 combines with J gene TRBJ2-7, with 7 bases that match TRBD1. V dropped 1 base and J dropped 4; count of bases not matched to a gene: 7. CDR3 length equals 15 residues. In DNA form, the CDR3 reads TGTGCCAGCAGTTTAGGGAGACAGGGCCGGTACGAGCAGTACTTC. Its translation is CASSLGRQGRYEQYF.

A few counts support this clonotype. The chain links TRBV6-1 to TRBJ1-6, with TRBD1 matching over 7 bases. CDR3 size: 15 residues. The germline V gene has CDR1 MNHNS and CDR2 SASEGT. The trim removed 5 bases at V and 7 bases at J, leaving 8 bases unmatched. CDR3 bases: TGTGCCAGCAGTCAGGGACAGTTGGGCAATTCACCCCTCCACTTT. Translated: CASSQGQLGNSPLHF.

This clonotype was seen ten or more times. The V call is TRBV6-1, the J call TRBJ2-1; 7 bases map to TRBD1. With 5 bases clipped from V and 1 base from J, the junction kept 8 bases outside the gene matches. CDR1 and CDR2 from the germline V gene are MNHNS and SASEGT. This CDR3 comprises 16 residues. The CDR3 here is CASSPYRDSSYNEQFF. CDR3 sequence (DNA): TGTGCCAGCAGTCCCTACCGGGACAGTTCCTACAATGAGCAGTTCTTC.

In its sample, this clonotype was seen a few times. This rearrangement joins TRBV7-9 to TRBJ1-5; D call uncertain. V was trimmed by 8 bases and J by 6 bases, leaving 11 bases between them. This CDR3 spans 12 amino acids. CDR1 and CDR2 from the germline V gene are SEHNR and FQNEAQ (reference sequence). This chain's CDR3 is CASSESVQPQHF. The CDR3 DNA sequence: TGTGCCAGCTCAGAATCGGTTCAGCCCCAGCATTTT.

This chain links TRBV18 with TRBJ2-5; D gene unclear. Germline V gene data show CDR1 as KGHSH and CDR2 as LQKENI. V was pared by 0 bases and J by 0 bases, with 5 bases between. This CDR3 is built from 14 residues. CDR3 residues: CASSPPGNQETQYF. The DNA of the CDR3 is TGTGCCAGCTCACCACCGGGGAACCAAGAGACCCAGTACTTC.

Only a few counts were recorded for this clonotype. This chain uses TRBV20-1 with TRBJ2-3, with 9 nucleotides matching TRBD2. The germline CDR1 and CDR2 sequences are DFQATT and SNEGSKA (reference sequence). After removal of 3 bases from V and 2 bases from J, the junction contained 3 bases not matched to a gene. CDR3 length: 14 amino acids. The CDR3 coding sequence is TGCAGTGCTAGGACTAGCGGATTCACAGATACGCAGTATTTT. Translation gives CSARTSGFTDTQYF.

This clonotype was seen repeatedly, ten times or more. The chain carries TRBV12-3 or TRBV12-4 and TRBJ2-3; D unclear. V was trimmed by 3 bases and J by 3 bases, leaving 7 bases between them. This CDR3 region has 13 residues. CDR3 in amino acids: CASSFDGTDTQYF. CDR3 nucleotide sequence: TGTGCCAGCAGTTTTGATGGAACAGATACGCAGTATTTT.

The gene calls are TRBV25-1 and TRBJ2-3; 7 bases map to TRBD2. The V gene end was trimmed by 4 bases and the J gene end by 11 bases; junction bases not matched to a gene: 6. Germline values: CDR1 MGHDK, CDR2 SYGVNS. The CDR3 has 12 residues. CDR3 residues: CASSARDYRQYF. Here the CDR3 DNA reads TGTGCCAGCAGTGCCCGGGACTACAGGCAGTATTTT.

The V gene is TRBV2, the J gene TRBJ1-2; possibly TRBD1 for D (5 bases). Germline V gene data show CDR1 as SNHLY and CDR2 as FYNNEI. V lost 10 bases and J lost 1, with 10 bases in between. This CDR3 region has 12 residues. This CDR3 is CAMTDSNYGYTF. CDR3 nucleotide sequence: TGTGCCATGACAGACAGTAACTATGGCTACACCTTC. Full variable domain (rest looked up from reference TRBV2 and TRBJ1-2): EPEVTQTPSHQVTQMGQEVILRCVPISNHLYFYWYRQILGQKVEFLVSFYNNEISEKSEIFDDQFSVERPDGSNFTLKIRSTKLEDSAMYFCAMTDSNYGYTFGSGTRLTVV.

This clonotype was seen a handful of times. V usage is TRBV11-3 and J usage is TRBJ1-1; weak D call: TRBD1 (5 bases). The CDR3 totals 15 residues. From germline, CDR1 is SGHNT and CDR2 YENEEA. Deletions cut 1 base from V and 1 base from J, with 10 bases between. The CDR3 here is CASSLAAGKNTEAFF. In DNA, the CDR3 is TGTGCCAGCAGCTTAGCAGCAGGGAAGAACACTGAAGCTTTCTTT.

This clonotype was picked up one time. The chain couples TRBV4-3 to TRBJ2-7; D ambiguous. V was trimmed by 0 bases and J by 4 bases, leaving 13 bases between them. This CDR3 is built from 15 residues. CDR1 is LGHNA and CDR2 is YSLEER in the germline V gene. CDR3 in DNA: TGCGCCAGCAGCCAAGAGTCGCAGCCTGGTTACGAGCAGTACTTC. Its translation is CASSQESQPGYEQYF.

This clonotype was recorded a few times. The V call is TRBV29-1, the J call TRBJ2-5; 10 positions match TRBD1. The germline gives CDR1 SQVTM, CDR2 ANQGSEA. The CDR3 is made up of 12 amino acids. V lost 7 bases to trimming and J lost 5 bases; unmatched junction nucleotides: 4. The CDR3 nucleotides are TGCAGCGCTCGGACAGGGGGGGAGACCCAGTACTTC. Translated: CSARTGGETQYF.

V gene TRBV7-9 combines with J gene TRBJ1-3; a weak D match, TRBD1 (5 bases). The CDR3 has 15 amino acids. CDR1 SEHNR and CDR2 FQNEAQ come from the germline V gene (reference sequence). V lost 5 bases to trimming and J lost 2 bases, with 13 bases between them. DNA of the CDR3: TGTGCCAGCAGCCCTCCCCGGGGGACTGGAAACACCATATATTTT. Residues: CASSPPRGTGNTIYF.

This sequence joins TRBV5-5 and TRBJ2-3, with D hard to call. The V gene's germline CDR1 is SGHKS and CDR2 YYEKEE (reference sequence). CDR3 length: 15 amino acids. Trimming took off 0 bases at V and 2 bases at J, with 10 bases between the two ends. CDR3 residues: CASSLVPNPTDTQYF. The DNA for the CDR3 is TGTGCCAGCAGCTTGGTCCCTAACCCCACAGATACGCAGTATTTT.

The rearrangement joins TRBV5-1 to TRBJ1-1; D not resolved. Trimming stripped 7 bases from V and 4 bases from J, with 11 bases between. Germline CDR1 is SGHRS and CDR2 is YFSETQ. The CDR3 has 12 residues. CDR3 loop: CASQTIGTEAFF. In DNA, the CDR3 is TGCGCCAGCCAGACTATAGGCACTGAAGCTTTCTTT.

In its sample, this clonotype was seen a few times. The rearrangement joins TRBV2 to TRBJ2-1; D remains unclear. The CDR3 sequence is 13 residues long. Trimming left V 7 bases short and J 2 bases short, with 9 bases between. Per the germline V gene, CDR1 is SNHLY and CDR2 is FYNNEI. The CDR3 is CASKSFTYNEQFF. CDR3 sequence (DNA): TGTGCCAGCAAAAGTTTTACCTACAATGAGCAGTTCTTC.